These 8 T cell receptor beta chains share one sample of origin, sequenced in a study of tumor and adjacent non-tumor tissue in lung cancer. A modified ARM-PCR protocol with three rounds of nested PCR amplified TCRbeta. Using its own MiXCR run on the multiplex PCR reads, TCRdb lists one record per CDR3 protein. This table holds over 40,000 distinct CDR3 sequences, roughly 60% found once. The template was RNA from unsorted bulk tissue. Distant lung tissue was collected more than 3 cm away from the tumor edge. Sequenced input: distant non-tumor lung tissue. Receptors were obtained from a woman in her forties with non-small cell lung cancer.

This clonotype was seen more than once but under ten times. The chain couples TRBV20-1 to TRBJ1-6, with D tentatively TRBD1 (6 bases). The CDR3 contains 18 residues. CDR1 and CDR2 (germline): DFQATT, SNEGSKA (reference sequence). V was shortened by 0 bases and J by 2 bases, with 17 bases between the two germline ends. The CDR3 nucleotides read TGCAGTGCTAGAGAACTGCCCAGGGGTGTCGCCTATAATTCACCCCTCCACTTT. Its translation: CSARELPRGVAYNSPLHF.

This clonotype was detected ten times or more. This chain joins TRBV6-6 and TRBJ2-3; 9 bases are a match to TRBD1. CDR1 is MNHNY and CDR2 is SVGAGI in the germline V gene (reference sequence). This CDR3 region has 18 residues. Trimming at V came to 6 bases and at J to 0 bases, leaving 13 bases not matched to a gene. The CDR3 protein is CASRRTVGQGTSTDTQYF. CDR3 in DNA: TGTGCCAGCAGGAGGACTGTCGGACAGGGGACTAGCACAGATACGCAGTATTTT.

The rearrangement joins TRBV4-1 to TRBJ2-1, with TRBD2 matching 10 bases. V trimming: 7 bases; J trimming: 7 bases; junction bases outside the gene matches: 22. The CDR3 is 19 residues long. Per the germline V gene, CDR1 is MGHRA and CDR2 is YSYEKL. CDR3 sequence reads: CASNQERGRTSGKGNEQFF. The CDR3 nucleotides read TGCGCCAGCAATCAAGAAAGGGGGAGGACTAGCGGAAAAGGGAATGAGCAGTTCTTC.

This clonotype turned up a few times. This chain joins TRBV7-9 and TRBJ1-1; a weak D match, TRBD1 (6 bases). Per germline, CDR1 SEHNR and CDR2 FQNEAQ (reference sequence). There are 12 residues in the CDR3. V was clipped by 1 base and J by 9 bases, with 9 bases between them. The CDR3 loop reads CASSLGGAKAFF. The CDR3 DNA reads TGTGCCAGCAGCTTAGGGGGGGCAAAAGCTTTCTTT.

Concerning this clonotype: Compared with germline, one end of the junction differs, possibly owing to a read error. The gene calls are TRBV11-3 and TRBJ2-5, with a weak D call TRBD2 (5 bases). The germline V gene has CDR1 SGHNT and CDR2 YENEEA. This CDR3 has 15 residues. In DNA, the CDR3 is TGTGCCAGCAGCTTAGTAGGACTCGACCAAGAGACCCAGTGTTTC. It encodes CASSLVGLDQETQCF. Complete variable domain (other parts from reference TRBV11-3 and TRBJ2-5): EAGVVQSPRYKIIEKKQPVAFWCNPISGHNTLYWYLQNLGQGPELLIRYENEEAVDDSQLPKDRFSAERLKGVDSTLKIQPAELGDSAVYLCASSLVGLDQETQCFGPGTRLLVL.

A note on this clonotype: The junction shows a germline mismatch at one end, possibly a read error. The DNA for the CDR3 is TGTGCCTGCAGTTACCAGCAGAACACCGAAGCTTTCTTT. Translated: CACSYQQNTEAFF. The rearrangement links TRBV6-2 or TRBV6-3 to TRBJ1-1, with D hard to call. Germline V gives CDR1 MNHEY, CDR2 SVGEGT. This CDR3 contains 13 residues.

Remarks on this clonotype: A much more abundant neighbour one base away suggests this may be a read error. The rearrangement links TRBV7-8 to TRBJ2-6; no reliable D call. V lost 1 base to trimming and J lost 0 bases, with 7 bases between them. This CDR3 has 16 amino acids. The germline V gene encodes CDR1 SGHVS and CDR2 FQNEAQ. In nucleotides, the CDR3 is TGTGCCAGCAGCTTAGTCCTCGACTCTGGGGCCAACGTCCTGACTTTC. Amino acid sequence: CASSLVLDSGANVLTF.

In regard to this clonotype: Being one base from a much bigger clone, this may be a read error. The chain combines TRBV5-1 with TRBJ2-3, with D possibly called TRBD1 or TRBD2 (5 bases each). V was pared by 4 bases and J by 4 bases, with 10 bases between. Germline V gene sequence: CDR1 SGHRS, CDR2 YFSETQ. The length of the CDR3 is 13 residues. The CDR3 spells CASSPGAPDTQYF. Written as DNA, the CDR3 is TGCGCCAGCAGCCCCGGGGCCCCAGATACGCAGTATTTT. Full variable domain (missing parts from reference TRBV5-1 and TRBJ2-3): KAGVTQTPRYLIKTRGQQVTLSCSPISGHRSVSWYQQTPGQGLQFLFEYFSETQRNKGNFPGRFSGRQFSNSRSEMNVSTLELGDSALYLCASSPGAPDTQYFGPGTRLTVL.